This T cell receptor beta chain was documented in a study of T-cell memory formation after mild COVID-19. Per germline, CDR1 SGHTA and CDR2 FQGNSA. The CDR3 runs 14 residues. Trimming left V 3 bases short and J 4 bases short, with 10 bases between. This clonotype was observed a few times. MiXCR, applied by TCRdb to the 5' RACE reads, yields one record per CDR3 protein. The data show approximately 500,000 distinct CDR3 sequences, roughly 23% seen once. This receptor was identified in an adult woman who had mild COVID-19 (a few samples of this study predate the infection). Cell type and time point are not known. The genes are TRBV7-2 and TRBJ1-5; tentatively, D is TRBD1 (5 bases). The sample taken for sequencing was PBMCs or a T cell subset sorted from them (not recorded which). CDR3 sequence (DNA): TGTGCCAGCAGCTTGGGGCAGCGAAATCAGCCCCAGCATTTT. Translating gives CASSLGQRNQPQHF.